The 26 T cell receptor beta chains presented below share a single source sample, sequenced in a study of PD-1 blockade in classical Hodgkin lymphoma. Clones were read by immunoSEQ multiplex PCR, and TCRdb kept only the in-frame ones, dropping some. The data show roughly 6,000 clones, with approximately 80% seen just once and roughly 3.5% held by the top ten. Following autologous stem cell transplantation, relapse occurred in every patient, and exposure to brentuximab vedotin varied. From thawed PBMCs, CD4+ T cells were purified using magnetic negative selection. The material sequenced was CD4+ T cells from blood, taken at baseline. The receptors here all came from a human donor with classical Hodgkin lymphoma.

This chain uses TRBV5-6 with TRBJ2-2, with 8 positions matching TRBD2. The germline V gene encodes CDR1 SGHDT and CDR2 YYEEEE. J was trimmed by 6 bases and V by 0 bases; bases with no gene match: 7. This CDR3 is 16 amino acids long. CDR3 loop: CASSLVSAGVAGELFF. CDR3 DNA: TGTGCCAGCAGCTTGGTCTCAGCGGGGGTAGCCGGGGAGCTGTTTTTT. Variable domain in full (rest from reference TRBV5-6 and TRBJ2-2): DAGVTQSPTHLIKTRGQQVTLRCSPKSGHDTVSWYQQALGQGPQFIFQYYEEEERQRGNFPDRFSGHQFPNYSSELNVNALLLGDSALYLCASSLVSAGVAGELFFGEGSRLTVL.

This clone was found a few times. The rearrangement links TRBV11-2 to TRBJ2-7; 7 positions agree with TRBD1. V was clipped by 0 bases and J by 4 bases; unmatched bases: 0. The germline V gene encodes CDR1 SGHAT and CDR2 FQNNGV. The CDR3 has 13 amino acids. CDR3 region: CASSLDRGYEQYF. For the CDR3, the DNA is TGTGCCAGCAGCTTAGACAGGGGGTACGAGCAGTACTTC.

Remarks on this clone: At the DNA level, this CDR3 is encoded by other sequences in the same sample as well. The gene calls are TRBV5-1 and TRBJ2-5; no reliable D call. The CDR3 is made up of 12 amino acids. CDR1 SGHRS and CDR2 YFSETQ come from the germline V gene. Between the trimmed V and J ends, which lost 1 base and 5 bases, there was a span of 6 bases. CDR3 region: CASSLSTETQYF. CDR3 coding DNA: TGCGCCAGCAGCTTGAGCACGGAGACCCAGTACTTC.

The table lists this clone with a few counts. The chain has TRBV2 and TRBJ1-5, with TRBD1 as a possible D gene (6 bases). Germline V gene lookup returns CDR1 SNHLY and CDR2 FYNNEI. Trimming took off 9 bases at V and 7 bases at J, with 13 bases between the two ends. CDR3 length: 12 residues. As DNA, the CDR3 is TGTGCCAGTACGCAGGGGCACCAGCCCCAGCATTTT. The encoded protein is CASTQGHQPQHF.

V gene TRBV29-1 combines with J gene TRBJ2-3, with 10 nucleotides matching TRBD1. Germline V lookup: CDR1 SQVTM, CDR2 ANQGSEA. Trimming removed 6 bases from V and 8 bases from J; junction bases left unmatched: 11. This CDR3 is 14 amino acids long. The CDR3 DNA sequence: TGCAGCGTCCAAAAAGGGACAGGGGTTATTACGCAGTATTTT. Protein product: CSVQKGTGVITQYF.

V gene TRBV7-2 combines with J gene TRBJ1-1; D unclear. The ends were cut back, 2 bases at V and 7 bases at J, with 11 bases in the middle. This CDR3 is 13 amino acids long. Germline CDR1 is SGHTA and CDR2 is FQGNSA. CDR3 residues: CASSLNQRNEAFF. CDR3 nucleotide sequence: TGTGCCAGCAGCTTAAACCAAAGGAATGAAGCTTTCTTT.

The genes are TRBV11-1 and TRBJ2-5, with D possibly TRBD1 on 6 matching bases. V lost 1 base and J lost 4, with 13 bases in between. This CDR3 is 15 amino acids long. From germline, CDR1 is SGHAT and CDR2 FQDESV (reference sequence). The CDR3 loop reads CASSLDRVWSETQYF. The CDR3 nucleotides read TGTGCCAGCAGCTTAGACAGGGTATGGTCAGAGACCCAGTACTTC.

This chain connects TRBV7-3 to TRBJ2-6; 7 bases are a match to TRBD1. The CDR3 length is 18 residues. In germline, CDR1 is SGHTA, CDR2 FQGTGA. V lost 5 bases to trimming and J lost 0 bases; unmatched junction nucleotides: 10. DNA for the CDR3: TGTGCCAGCAGCCCATCAGGGACAGCGATCTCTGGGGCCAACGTCCTGACTTTC. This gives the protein CASSPSGTAISGANVLTF.

CDR3 residues: CASSQVRGTEAFF. DNA of the CDR3: TGCGCCAGCAGCCAAGTCCGGGGCACTGAAGCTTTCTTT. The chain couples TRBV4-3 to TRBJ1-1; no definite D call. There are 13 residues in the CDR3. The germline V gene encodes CDR1 LGHNA and CDR2 YSLEER. The V end lost 1 base, the J end lost 4 bases, and 7 bases lay between the germline ends.

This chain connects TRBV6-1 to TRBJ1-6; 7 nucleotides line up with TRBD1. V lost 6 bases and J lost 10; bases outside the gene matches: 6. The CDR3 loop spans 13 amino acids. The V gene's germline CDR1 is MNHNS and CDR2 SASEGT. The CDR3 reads CASRLQGQSPLHF. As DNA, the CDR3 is TGTGCCAGCAGATTACAGGGGCAATCACCCCTCCACTTT.

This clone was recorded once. The DNA for the CDR3 is TGTGCCAGCAGTGCCCAGAGGGGGAACACTGAAGCTTTCTTT. Protein sequence: CASSAQRGNTEAFF. The rearrangement links TRBV6-6 to TRBJ1-1; a possible D gene is TRBD1 (5 bases). Per the germline V gene, CDR1 is MNHNY and CDR2 is SVGAGI (reference sequence). The CDR3 runs to 14 residues. V was trimmed by 5 bases and J by 1 base, leaving 11 bases between them.

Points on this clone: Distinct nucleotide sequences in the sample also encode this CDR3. The CDR3 coding sequence is TGTGCCAGCAGCGTAAAACGGGGCCAAGAGACCCAGTACTTC. It yields the protein CASSVKRGQETQYF. The rearrangement links TRBV9 to TRBJ2-5, with D possibly TRBD2 on 5 matching bases. CDR1 SGDLS and CDR2 YYNGEE come from the germline V gene. The CDR3 contains 14 residues. Trimming removed 1 base from V and 1 base from J, with 8 bases in between.

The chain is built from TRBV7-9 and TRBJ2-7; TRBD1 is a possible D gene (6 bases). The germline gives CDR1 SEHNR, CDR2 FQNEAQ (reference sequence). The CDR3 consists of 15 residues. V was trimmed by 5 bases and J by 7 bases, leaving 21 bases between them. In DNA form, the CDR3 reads TGTGCCAGCAGCGACCTTAGGGACAAAATAGGAGAGCAGTACTTC. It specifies CASSDLRDKIGEQYF. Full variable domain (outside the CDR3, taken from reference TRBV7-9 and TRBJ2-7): DTGVSQNPRHKITKRGQNVTFRCDPISEHNRLYWYRQTLGQGPEFLTYFQNEAQLEKSRLLSDRFSAERPKGSFSTLEIQRTEQGDSAMYLCASSDLRDKIGEQYFGPGTRLTVT.

CDR3 residues: CASSLARTTNEKLFF. The DNA of the CDR3 is TGTGCCAGCAGCTTAGCGCGGACGACTAATGAAAAACTGTTTTTT. The chain joins TRBV7-9 to TRBJ1-4, with D uncertain. The CDR3 runs 15 residues. Per the germline V gene, CDR1 is SEHNR and CDR2 is FQNEAQ (reference sequence). The ends were cut back, 0 bases at V and 2 bases at J, with 7 bases in the middle. Looking up the rest from reference TRBV7-9 and TRBJ1-4 gives the full variable domain: DTGVSQNPRHKITKRGQNVTFRCDPISEHNRLYWYRQTLGQGPEFLTYFQNEAQLEKSRLLSDRFSAERPKGSFSTLEIQRTEQGDSAMYLCASSLARTTNEKLFFGSGTQLSVL.

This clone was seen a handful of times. The CDR3 here is CASSSDRTGAYEQYF. The CDR3, as DNA: TGTGCCAGCAGCTCAGATCGGACAGGCGCCTACGAGCAGTACTTC. V gene TRBV11-2 combines with J gene TRBJ2-7, with TRBD1 matching 7 bases. The CDR3 length is 15 residues. CDR1 SGHAT and CDR2 FQNNGV come from the germline V gene. Trimming cost V 4 bases and J 2 bases; bases outside gene matches: 8.

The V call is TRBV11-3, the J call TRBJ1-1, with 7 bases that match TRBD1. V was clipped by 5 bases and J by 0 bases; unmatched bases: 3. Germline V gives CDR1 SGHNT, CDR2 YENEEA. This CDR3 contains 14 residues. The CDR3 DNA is TGTGCCAGCAGCCCGACAGGGATGAACACTGAAGCTTTCTTT. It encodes CASSPTGMNTEAFF. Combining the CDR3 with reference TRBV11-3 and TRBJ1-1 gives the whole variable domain EAGVVQSPRYKIIEKKQPVAFWCNPISGHNTLYWYLQNLGQGPELLIRYENEEAVDDSQLPKDRFSAERLKGVDSTLKIQPAELGDSAVYLCASSPTGMNTEAFFGQGTRLTVV.

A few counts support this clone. CDR3 loop: CASSTQGGTTYEQYF. Here the CDR3 DNA reads TGCGCCAGCAGCACACAGGGGGGAACAACCTACGAGCAGTACTTC. The chain joins TRBV5-1 to TRBJ2-7, with TRBD1 matching over 8 bases. Germline loops: CDR1 SGHRS, CDR2 YFSETQ. The length of the CDR3 is 15 residues. After removal of 4 bases from V and 2 bases from J, the junction contained 8 bases not matched to a gene.

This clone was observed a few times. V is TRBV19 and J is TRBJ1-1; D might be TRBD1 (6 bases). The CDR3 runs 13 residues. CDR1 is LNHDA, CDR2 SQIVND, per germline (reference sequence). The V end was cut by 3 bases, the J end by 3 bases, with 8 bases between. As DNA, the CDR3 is TGTGCCAGTAGTATGAAGGGGGACACTGAAGCTTTCTTT. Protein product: CASSMKGDTEAFF.

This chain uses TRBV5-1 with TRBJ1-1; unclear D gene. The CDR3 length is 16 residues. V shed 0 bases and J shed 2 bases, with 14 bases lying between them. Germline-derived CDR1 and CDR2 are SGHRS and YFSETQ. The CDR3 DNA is TGCGCCAGCAGCTTGGCCCTTACGGGTACTAACACTGAAGCTTTCTTT. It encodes CASSLALTGTNTEAFF.

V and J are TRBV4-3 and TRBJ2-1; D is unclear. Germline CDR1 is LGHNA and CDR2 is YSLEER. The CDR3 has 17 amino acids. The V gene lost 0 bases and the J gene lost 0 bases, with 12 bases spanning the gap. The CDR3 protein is CASSQDAWGRSYNEQFF. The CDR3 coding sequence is TGCGCCAGCAGCCAAGATGCGTGGGGTCGCTCCTACAATGAGCAGTTCTTC.

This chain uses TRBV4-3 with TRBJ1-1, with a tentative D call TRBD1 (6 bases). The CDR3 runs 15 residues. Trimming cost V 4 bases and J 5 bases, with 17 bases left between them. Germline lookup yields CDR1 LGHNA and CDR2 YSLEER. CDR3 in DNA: TGCGCCAGCAGCCGAGAAACAGGGATAGGTACTGAAGCTTTCTTT. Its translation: CASSRETGIGTEAFF.

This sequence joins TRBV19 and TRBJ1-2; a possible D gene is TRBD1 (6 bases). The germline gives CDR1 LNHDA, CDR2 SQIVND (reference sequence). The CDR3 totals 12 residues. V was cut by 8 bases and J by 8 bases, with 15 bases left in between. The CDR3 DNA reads TGTGCCAGTGGGTTAACAGGGCCCGGCTACACCTTC. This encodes CASGLTGPGYTF.

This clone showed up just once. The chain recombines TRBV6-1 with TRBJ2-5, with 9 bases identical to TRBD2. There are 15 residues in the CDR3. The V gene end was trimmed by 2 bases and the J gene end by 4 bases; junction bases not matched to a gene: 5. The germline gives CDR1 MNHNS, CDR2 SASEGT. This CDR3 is CASSEWGLAAETQYF. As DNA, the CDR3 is TGTGCCAGCAGTGAATGGGGACTAGCCGCAGAGACCCAGTACTTC.

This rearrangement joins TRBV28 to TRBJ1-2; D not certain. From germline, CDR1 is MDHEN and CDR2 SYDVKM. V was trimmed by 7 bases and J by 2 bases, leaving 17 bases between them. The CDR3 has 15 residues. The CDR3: CASTPSRDGNYGYTF. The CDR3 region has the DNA TGTGCCAGCACCCCCTCCCGGGATGGCAACTATGGCTACACCTTC.

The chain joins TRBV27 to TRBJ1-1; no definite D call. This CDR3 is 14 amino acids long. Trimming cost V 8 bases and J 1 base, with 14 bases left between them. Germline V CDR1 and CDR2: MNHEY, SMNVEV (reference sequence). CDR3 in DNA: TGTGCCAGCTGTTCAATGGTCAGGAACACTGAAGCTTTCTTT. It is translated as CASCSMVRNTEAFF.

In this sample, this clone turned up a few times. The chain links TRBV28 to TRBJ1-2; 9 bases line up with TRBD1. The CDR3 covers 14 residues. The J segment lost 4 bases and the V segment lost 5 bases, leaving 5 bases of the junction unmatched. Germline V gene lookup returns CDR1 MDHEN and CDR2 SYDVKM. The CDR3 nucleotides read TGTGCCAGCAGTACCCGGACAGGGGCCTATGGCTACACCTTC. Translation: CASSTRTGAYGYTF.